These 25 T cell receptor beta chains were sequenced from one sample in a study of blood T cell repertoires in COVID-19. Repertoires were generated with immunoSEQ multiplex PCR, while TCRdb's copy carries only in-frame clones and drops some. The table records roughly 100,000 clones, roughly 90% of them present only once. The sequenced sample consisted of peripheral blood. The receptors originated from a woman older than 75 in a cohort sampled during active COVID-19.

This chain uses TRBV6-5 with TRBJ2-5; D possibly corresponds to TRBD2 (5 bases). Germline V gives CDR1 MNHEY, CDR2 SVGAGI. This CDR3 has 14 residues. V was pared by 0 bases and J by 5 bases, with 10 bases between. CDR3 sequence (DNA): TGTGCCAGCAGTTACTCGATGGTAGCGGAGACCCAGTACTTC. Translation: CASSYSMVAETQYF.

The chain employs TRBV19 and TRBJ2-6, with D perhaps TRBD2 (5 bases). Germline CDR1 reads LNHDA; CDR2 reads SQIVND (reference sequence). The germline V and J ends were trimmed by 6 bases and 1 base, with 16 bases remaining between them. The CDR3 contains 17 residues. CDR3 in amino acids: CASSPALAGSGANVLTF. CDR3 bases: TGTGCCAGTAGCCCAGCCCTAGCTGGGTCTGGGGCCAACGTCCTGACTTTC.

The chain employs TRBV7-9 and TRBJ2-2, with TRBD1 as a possible D gene (5 bases). Germline V gene data show CDR1 as SEHNR and CDR2 as FQNEAQ (reference sequence). The ends were cut back, 1 base at V and 6 bases at J, with 12 bases in the middle. This CDR3 has 15 residues. DNA for the CDR3: TGTGCCAGCAGCTTAGGGACACCTGCCGCCGGGGAGCTGTTTTTT. This encodes CASSLGTPAAGELFF.

The chain couples TRBV5-4 to TRBJ2-1; 7 bases align to TRBD1. The germline CDR1 and CDR2 sequences are SGHNT and YYREEE (reference sequence). With 0 bases clipped from V and 2 bases from J, the junction kept 2 bases outside the gene matches. The CDR3 loop spans 15 amino acids. This CDR3 is CASSLGQGAYNEQFF. Here the CDR3 DNA reads TGTGCCAGCAGCTTGGGACAGGGAGCCTACAATGAGCAGTTCTTC.

Only a few counts were recorded for this clone. V gene TRBV6-2 or TRBV6-3 combines with J gene TRBJ1-5, with 8 bases lining up with TRBD1. V was clipped by 2 bases and J by 7 bases; unmatched bases: 10. Looked up from germline, CDR1 is MNHEY and CDR2 is SVGEGT. This CDR3 region has 16 residues. CDR3 protein: CASSYPTGAGVQPQHF. CDR3 DNA: TGTGCCAGCAGTTACCCGACAGGGGCCGGGGTACAGCCCCAGCATTTT.

The chain employs TRBV2 and TRBJ2-2, with D hard to call. Germline values: CDR1 SNHLY, CDR2 FYNNEI. The CDR3 has 16 residues. V lost 3 bases and J 6 bases, leaving 17 bases between the germline ends. CDR3 amino acids: CASSEKSLDLPGELFF. CDR3 DNA sequence: TGTGCCAGCAGTGAGAAGAGCCTAGATCTTCCCGGGGAGCTGTTTTTT.

The rearrangement uses TRBV18 and TRBJ2-3; possible D gene TRBD1, 6 bases. Germline CDR1 and CDR2: KGHSH and LQKENI. The V end was cut by 6 bases, the J end by 2 bases, with 18 bases between. The CDR3 length is 16 residues. CDR3 sequence: CASSPISGQITDTQYF. The CDR3 DNA reads TGTGCCAGCTCCCCCATATCTGGACAGATCACAGATACGCAGTATTTT. The complete variable domain, with remaining parts taken from reference TRBV18 and TRBJ2-3, reads NAGVMQNPRHLVRRRGQEARLRCSPMKGHSHVYWYRQLPEEGLKFMVYLQKENIIDESGMPKERFSAEFPKEGPSILRIQQVVRGDSAAYFCASSPISGQITDTQYFGPGTRLTVL.

The rearrangement uses TRBV7-2 and TRBJ1-2; TRBD1 agrees at 12 bases. V dropped 6 bases and J dropped 3; count of bases not matched to a gene: 8. CDR1 and CDR2 (germline): SGHTA, FQGNSA. CDR3 size: 16 residues. The CDR3 loop is CASSPGTGGADYGYTF. CDR3 DNA sequence: TGTGCCAGCAGTCCCGGGACAGGGGGCGCGGACTATGGCTACACCTTC. Supplemented by reference TRBV7-2 and TRBJ1-2, the full variable domain reads GAGVSQSPSNKVTEKGKDVELRCDPISGHTALYWYRQSLGQGLEFLIYFQGNSAPDKSGLPSDRFSAERTGGSVSTLTIQRTQQEDSAVYLCASSPGTGGADYGYTFGSGTRLTVV.

This chain links TRBV5-4 with TRBJ1-1; 9 positions agree with TRBD1. V trimming: 4 bases; J trimming: 3 bases; junction bases outside the gene matches: 4. Germline V gene lookup returns CDR1 SGHNT and CDR2 YYREEE (reference sequence). This CDR3 has 14 amino acids. CDR3 residues: CASSRQGVHTEAFF. The CDR3 region has the DNA TGTGCCAGCAGCCGACAGGGGGTACACACTGAAGCTTTCTTT.

This clone appeared a few times. The chain carries TRBV7-9 and TRBJ2-7, with TRBD1 matching over 9 bases. The CDR3 loop spans 12 amino acids. V shed 5 bases and J 7 bases; nucleotides not matched to a gene: 3. The germline V gene encodes CDR1 SEHNR and CDR2 FQNEAQ (reference sequence). CDR3 in amino acids: CASSGQGSEQYF. DNA of the CDR3: TGTGCCAGCAGCGGACAGGGGTCAGAGCAGTACTTC.

For this clone: Compared with germline, one end of the junction differs, possibly owing to a read error. The rearrangement links TRBV6-6 to TRBJ2-1; no clear D. Germline CDR1 is MNHNY and CDR2 is SVGAGI (reference sequence). There are 16 residues in the CDR3. CDR3 sequence (DNA): TGTGCCAGCAGTGACTCTCTCGGGTCTCCCTACAATGAGCAGTTCTTC. It translates to CASSDSLGSPYNEQFF.

The J gene is TRBJ2-1, the V gene TRBV25-1; 11 bases are a match to TRBD1. The CDR3 sequence is 14 residues long. Germline CDR1 MGHDK, CDR2 SYGVNS. V trimming: 7 bases; J trimming: 9 bases; junction bases outside the gene matches: 8. This CDR3 reads CASNSGQGASEQFF. CDR3 bases: TGTGCCAGCAATTCCGGACAGGGGGCCAGTGAGCAGTTCTTC.

The chain uses TRBV28 and TRBJ2-4; the match to TRBD2 covers 7 bases. The V and J ends lost 2 bases and 7 bases, in that order; junction bases with no gene match: 5. In germline, CDR1 is MDHEN, CDR2 SYDVKM. The CDR3 spans 14 residues. The CDR3 sequence is CASSLVGGRNIQYF. As DNA, the CDR3 is TGTGCCAGCAGTTTAGTGGGGGGGAGGAACATTCAGTACTTC.

The gene calls are TRBV28 and TRBJ1-6; 7 bases fit TRBD1. The CDR3 runs 15 residues. From germline, CDR1 is MDHEN and CDR2 SYDVKM. The ends lost 5 bases at V and 6 bases at J; junction bases unmatched: 7. CDR3 residues: CASSPPRQGNSPLHF. The CDR3 coding sequence is TGTGCCAGCAGTCCTCCGCGACAGGGTAATTCACCCCTCCACTTT. The variable domain in full, completed from reference TRBV28 and TRBJ1-6, reads DVKVTQSSRYLVKRTGEKVFLECVQDMDHENMFWYRQDPGLGLRLIYFSYDVKMKEKGDIPEGYSVSREKKERFSLILESASTNQTSMYLCASSPPRQGNSPLHFGNGTRLTVT.

The V gene is TRBV6-2 or TRBV6-3, the J gene TRBJ2-3; 8 nucleotides match TRBD2. Germline assignment: CDR1 MNHEY and CDR2 SVGEGT. This CDR3 spans 17 amino acids. V shed 2 bases and J 0 bases; nucleotides not matched to a gene: 7. The CDR3 reads CASSYRRGAPSTDTQYF. The CDR3 bases are TGTGCCAGCAGTTACAGGCGGGGGGCTCCTAGCACAGATACGCAGTATTTT.

Concerning this clone itself: One end of the junction varies from germline; a read error may be responsible. The gene calls are TRBV27 and TRBJ2-1; the D gene is possibly TRBD2 (5 bases). This CDR3 region has 12 residues. Per germline, CDR1 MNHEY and CDR2 SMNVEV (reference sequence). CDR3 sequence reads: CASSRGYSEQFF. CDR3 bases: TGTGCCAGCAGCCGGGGATACAGTGAGCAGTTCTTC.

The V call is TRBV29-1, the J call TRBJ2-1, with D tentatively TRBD1 (7 bases). This CDR3 is 15 amino acids long. Trimming cost V 7 bases and J 2 bases, with 18 bases left between them. Per the germline V gene, CDR1 is SQVTM and CDR2 is ANQGSEA. The CDR3 sequence is CSGKGGTAAYNEQFF. The CDR3 nucleotides are TGCAGCGGGAAGGGCGGGACAGCTGCCTACAATGAGCAGTTCTTC.

The V gene is TRBV19, the J gene TRBJ1-2; 11 bases fit TRBD1. This CDR3 spans 15 amino acids. Germline V lookup: CDR1 LNHDA, CDR2 SQIVND (reference sequence). The ends lost 1 base at V and 4 bases at J; junction bases unmatched: 2. For the CDR3, the DNA is TGTGCCAGTAGTATAGGGACAGGGGGCATCTATGGCTACACCTTC. Amino acid sequence: CASSIGTGGIYGYTF.

This clone was seen more than once but under ten times. The chain uses TRBV5-1 and TRBJ1-5, with D tentatively TRBD1 (5 bases). Trimming stripped 0 bases from V and 1 base from J, with 8 bases between. The germline CDR1 and CDR2 sequences are SGHRS and YFSETQ. CDR3 length: 15 residues. CDR3 sequence reads: CASSLDQGSNQPQHF. As DNA, the CDR3 is TGCGCCAGCAGCTTGGATCAGGGAAGCAATCAGCCCCAGCATTTT.

This clone was detected a few times. This chain links TRBV29-1 with TRBJ1-1, with D tentatively TRBD1 (5 bases). The CDR3 totals 12 residues. CDR1 SQVTM and CDR2 ANQGSEA come from the germline V gene. V gave up 4 bases and J gave up 0 bases, with 6 bases separating them. CDR3 sequence reads: CSVGQLNTEAFF. In nucleotides, the CDR3 is TGCAGCGTTGGACAGTTGAACACTGAAGCTTTCTTT.

The rearrangement joins TRBV28 to TRBJ2-3; no firm D call. CDR3 length equals 13 residues. V lost 6 bases, J lost 1 base, and 8 bases lay in between. The germline gives CDR1 MDHEN, CDR2 SYDVKM. In DNA form, the CDR3 reads TGTGCCAGCAGCCCCCTCGGCACAGATACGCAGTATTTT. Translating gives CASSPLGTDTQYF.

This chain joins TRBV7-3 and TRBJ2-5; D not resolved. Trimming stripped 1 base from V and 5 bases from J, with 8 bases between. The CDR3 runs to 13 residues. Germline values: CDR1 SGHTA, CDR2 FQGTGA. The CDR3 nucleotides are TGTGCCAGCAGCTTAAGTAGAGTGGAGACCCAGTACTTC. Translation gives CASSLSRVETQYF.

The gene calls are TRBV5-4 and TRBJ2-3, with no clear D. The CDR3 sequence is 17 residues long. V lost 0 bases and J lost 3, with 17 bases in between. From germline, CDR1 is SGHNT and CDR2 YYREEE (reference sequence). DNA for the CDR3: TGTGCCAGCAGCTTGGCGTGGTCGGCGACTCTGACAGATACGCAGTATTTT. As protein: CASSLAWSATLTDTQYF. The whole variable domain, remainder taken from reference TRBV5-4 and TRBJ2-3, is ETGVTQSPTHLIKTRGQQVTLRCSSQSGHNTVSWYQQALGQGPQFIFQYYREEENGRGNFPPRFSGLQFPNYSSELNVNALELDDSALYLCASSLAWSATLTDTQYFGPGTRLTVL.

In this sample, this clone turned up once. The V and J genes are TRBV19 and TRBJ2-7; 11 nucleotides agree with TRBD2. J gave up 4 bases and V 8 bases, and 4 bases lay outside the gene matches. The CDR3 covers 13 residues. The germline gives CDR1 LNHDA, CDR2 SQIVND (reference sequence). The CDR3, as DNA: TGTGCCAGTGGGACTAGCGGACAGTACGAGCAGTACTTC. Amino acids: CASGTSGQYEQYF.

The chain joins TRBV2 to TRBJ2-2, with 8 bases identical to TRBD1. Trimming at V came to 8 bases and at J to 2 bases, leaving 4 bases not matched to a gene. The CDR3 totals 14 residues. Germline values: CDR1 SNHLY, CDR2 FYNNEI. The CDR3 sequence is CASVGTGNTGELFF. The CDR3 DNA is TGTGCCAGCGTCGGGACAGGTAACACCGGGGAGCTGTTTTTT.